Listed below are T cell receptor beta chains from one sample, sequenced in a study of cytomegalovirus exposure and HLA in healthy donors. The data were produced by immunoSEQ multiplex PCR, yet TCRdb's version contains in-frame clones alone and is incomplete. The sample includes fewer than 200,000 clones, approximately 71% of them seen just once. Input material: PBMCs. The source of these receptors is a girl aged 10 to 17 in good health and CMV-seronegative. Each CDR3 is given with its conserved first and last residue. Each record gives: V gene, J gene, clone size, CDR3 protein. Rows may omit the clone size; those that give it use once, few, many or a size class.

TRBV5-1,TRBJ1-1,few,CASSLGGQSEAFF
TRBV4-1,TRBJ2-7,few,CASSQGFGGGFYEQYF
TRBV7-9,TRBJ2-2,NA,CASSRGSTAGTGELFF
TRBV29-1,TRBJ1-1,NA,CSVGQGLGYEAFF
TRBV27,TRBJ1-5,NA,CASSAGTGGYSNQPQHF
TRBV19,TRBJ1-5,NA,CASSIRTGGSRDQPQHF
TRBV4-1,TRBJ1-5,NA,CASSRQGAYQPQHF
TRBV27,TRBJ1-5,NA,CASSTGVAQPQHF
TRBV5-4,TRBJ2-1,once,CASSRLVGGYNEQFF
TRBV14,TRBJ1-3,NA,CASSLDRGPKAGNTIYF
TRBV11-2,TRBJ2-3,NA,CASSLLAGGEDTQYF
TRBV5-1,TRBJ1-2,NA,CASSFRGGNNYGYTF
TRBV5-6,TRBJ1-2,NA,CASSQVVQGTFGDGYTF
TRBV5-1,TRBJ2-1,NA,CASSFGYNEQFF
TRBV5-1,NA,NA,CASSLVTSYEQYF
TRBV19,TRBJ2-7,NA,CASSITGSTYEQYF
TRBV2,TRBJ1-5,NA,CASTVTLGSNQPQHF
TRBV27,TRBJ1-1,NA,CASSRNDRTTEAFF
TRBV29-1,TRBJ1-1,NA,CMSMSNTEAFF
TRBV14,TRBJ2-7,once,CASSPRGLTYEQYF
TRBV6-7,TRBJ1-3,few,CASSYSKTASGNTIYF
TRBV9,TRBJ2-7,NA,CASSVPLDGDYEQYF
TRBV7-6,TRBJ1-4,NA,CASSPRGGPGPEEKLFF
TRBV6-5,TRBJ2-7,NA,CASSPRTSRVYEQYF
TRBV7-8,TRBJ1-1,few,CASSLAYGTEAFF
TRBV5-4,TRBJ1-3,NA,CASSLGRDPGNTIYF
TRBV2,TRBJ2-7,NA,CASSAQGMAYEQYF
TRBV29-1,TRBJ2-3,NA,CSAEIAGADTQYF
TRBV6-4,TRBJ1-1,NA,CASSDPDPIRDRGNTEAFF
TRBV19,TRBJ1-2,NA,CASSPPVGGTNYGYTF
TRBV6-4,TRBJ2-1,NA,CASRTQGGNEQFF
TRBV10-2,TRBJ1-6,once,CASLGQGGINSPLHF
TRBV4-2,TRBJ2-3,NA,CASSQNRQAPTDTQYF
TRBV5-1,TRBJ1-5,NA,CASSLGGGNQPQHF
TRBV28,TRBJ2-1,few,CASIGTSGYNEQFF
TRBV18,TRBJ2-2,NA,CASSPRQEGNTGELFF
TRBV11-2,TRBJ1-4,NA,CASSKTGQGNEKLFF
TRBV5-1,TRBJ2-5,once,CASGRDRGLETQYF